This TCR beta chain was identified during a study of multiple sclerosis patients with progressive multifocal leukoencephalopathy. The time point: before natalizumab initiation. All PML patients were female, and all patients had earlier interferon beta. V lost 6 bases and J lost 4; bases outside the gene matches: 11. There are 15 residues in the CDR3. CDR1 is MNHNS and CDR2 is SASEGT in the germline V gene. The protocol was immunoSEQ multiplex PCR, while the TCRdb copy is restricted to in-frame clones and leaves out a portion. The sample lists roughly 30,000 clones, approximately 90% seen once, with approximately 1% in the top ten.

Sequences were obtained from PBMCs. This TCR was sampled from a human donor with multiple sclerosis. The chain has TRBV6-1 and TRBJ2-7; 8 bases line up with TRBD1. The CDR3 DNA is TGTGCCAGCAGCGAGACAGGGGAAGGTAGTTACGAGCAGTACTTC. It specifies CASSETGEGSYEQYF.